This T cell receptor beta chain was captured in a study of glioma-infiltrating T cells. Overall study findings and caveats: Very few CDR3 sequences were shared between tissue and blood. Tissue-blood divergence was below expectation in non-neoplastic patients, above in gliomas.

This clonotype has more than one count but fewer than ten. The target antigen is unknown. An end of the junction does not agree with germline; a read error may underlie this. Germline loops: CDR1 SGHRS, CDR2 YFSETQ. The CDR3 length is 15 residues. Using RNA template, CDR3s of TCR alpha and beta were amplified with iRepertoire arm-PCR. For one-step reverse transcription and amplification, roughly 85-450 ng of tissue mRNA or PBMC total RNA was used. TCRdb recomputed calls from the multiplex PCR reads with MiXCR, one row per CDR3 protein. The sample yields some 160,000 distinct CDR3 sequences, around 40% seen once.

The rearrangement uses TRBV5-1 and TRBJ1-1; D unresolved. The sequence came from a human donor with low-grade glioma or glioblastoma, undergoing nonglioma brain surgery, or in good health (not recorded which). What was sequenced was glioma tissue, nonneoplastic brain tissue, or PBMCs (not recorded which). This CDR3 reads CAGSLAVSKNTEAFF. In nucleotides, the CDR3 is TGCGCCGGCAGCTTGGCCGTCAGCAAGAACACTGAAGCTTTCTTT.